This is a list of T cell receptor beta chains from one sample in a study of STAT5B mutations in CD4+ large granular lymphocyte leukemia. Sequencing used immunoSEQ multiplex PCR; TCRdb keeps in-frame clones, though not all of them. The sample holds tens of thousands of clones, around 86% seen once. Material: CD4+ T cells from blood buffy coats. These receptors originate from a human donor in good health. Both conserved end residues are part of each CDR3. Each record gives: D gene, V gene, J gene, CDR3 DNA, CDR3 protein. A D gene is named only where the DNA matches it firmly.

.	TRBV7-8	TRBJ2-5	TGTGCCAGCAGCTCCCGACAGGTCTCGGAGACCCAGTACTTC	CASSSRQVSETQYF
.	TRBV7-2	TRBJ2-7	TGTGCCAGCAGCTTAGTTCAGGCGGGCAAAACCTACGAGCAGTACTTC	CASSLVQAGKTYEQYF
TRBD1	TRBV27	TRBJ2-2	TGTGCCAGCAGTGCGGGACAGGGCACCGGGGAGCTGTTTTTT	CASSAGQGTGELFF
.	TRBV29-1	TRBJ1-1	TGCAGCTCAACAGGGTTTAGTGGGAACACTGAAGCTTTCTTT	CSSTGFSGNTEAFF
TRBD2	TRBV30	TRBJ2-1	TGTGCCGGGGTGTCTAGCGGGAACAATGAGCAGTTCTTC	CAGVSSGNNEQFF
TRBD1	TRBV5-8	TRBJ2-2	TGTGCCAGCAGCCTCAGGGGGCAGGGCACCGGGGAGCTGTTTTTT	CASSLRGQGTGELFF
TRBD1	TRBV6-5	TRBJ1-2	TGTGCCAGCAGTTCTGCCCTCAGGGGGCCCCACTATGGCTACACCTTC	CASSSALRGPHYGYTF
TRBD2	TRBV7-2	TRBJ2-7	TGTGCCAGCAGCTTAGGGGGACTAGTGTCCAACGAGCAGTACTTC	CASSLGGLVSNEQYF
TRBD2	TRBV9	TRBJ2-1	TGTGCCAGCAGCGTCGCTAGCGGGAGTTTCAATGAGCAGTTCTTC	CASSVASGSFNEQFF
.	TRBV2	TRBJ2-1	TGTGCCAGCAGGGTTGAGGCGGGTTACAATGAGCAGTTCTTC	CASRVEAGYNEQFF
.	TRBV5-5	TRBJ1-2	TGTGCCAGCAGCTTGGGCGACAGGCACGGCTACACCTTC	CASSLGDRHGYTF
.	TRBV30	TRBJ1-1	TGTGCCTGGAGTGTAGGGCATGGGACTGAAGCTTTCTTT	CAWSVGHGTEAFF